This paragraph reports one T cell receptor (beta chain). Its matching antigen is unknown. This table comes from immunoSEQ multiplex PCR, and its TCRdb copy is limited to in-frame clones, with some not included. This table holds around 2,000,000 clones, 85% to 95% found once. CDR3 length: 16 amino acids. Trimming pared 5 bases from V and 3 bases from J, leaving 16 bases between. Looked up from germline, CDR1 is SEHNR and CDR2 is FQNEAQ (reference sequence). The sample comes from a study of shared clonotypes between healthy human individuals. As for the study in general: The donor group consisted of a couple of women and a few men, aged 18 to 49.

Naive CD8 isolation took CD45RO-negative cells positively selected for CCR7 and excluded terminally differentiated effector memory CD45RA+ cells. Whole-study findings and limits: Generally, naive subsets came out with larger estimated richness than memory subsets.

The chain is built from TRBV7-9 and TRBJ1-4, with D possibly matching TRBD1 (5 bases). The source of this sequence is a man aged 18-30 years in good health. Sequencing was carried out using naive CD8+ T cells sorted from blood. The CDR3 nucleotides are TGTGCCAGCAGCCCCCCTCGCGGGGGAGCTAATGAAAAACTGTTTTTT. This gives the protein CASSPPRGGANEKLFF.